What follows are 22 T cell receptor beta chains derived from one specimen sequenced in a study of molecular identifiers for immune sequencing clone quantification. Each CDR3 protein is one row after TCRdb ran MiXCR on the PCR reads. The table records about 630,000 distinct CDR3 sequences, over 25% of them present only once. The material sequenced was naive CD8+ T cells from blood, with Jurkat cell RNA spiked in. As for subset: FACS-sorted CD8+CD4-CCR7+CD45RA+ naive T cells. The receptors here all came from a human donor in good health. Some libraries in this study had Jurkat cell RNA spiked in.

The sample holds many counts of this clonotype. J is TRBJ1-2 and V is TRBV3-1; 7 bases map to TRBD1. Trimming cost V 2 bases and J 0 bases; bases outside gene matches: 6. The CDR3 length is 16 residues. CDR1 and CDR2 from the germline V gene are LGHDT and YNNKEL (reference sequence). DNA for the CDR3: TGTGCCAGCAGCCAAATTACAGGGGTAGCTAACTATGGCTACACCTTC. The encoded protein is CASSQITGVANYGYTF.

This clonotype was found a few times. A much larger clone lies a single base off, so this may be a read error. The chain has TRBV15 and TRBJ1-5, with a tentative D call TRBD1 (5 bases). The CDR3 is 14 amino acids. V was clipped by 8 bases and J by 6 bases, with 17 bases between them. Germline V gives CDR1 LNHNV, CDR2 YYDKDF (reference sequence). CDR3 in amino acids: CATRVRAVGQPQHF. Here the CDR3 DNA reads TGTGCCACCCGTGTCAGGGCCGTAGGTCAGCCCCAGCATTTT.

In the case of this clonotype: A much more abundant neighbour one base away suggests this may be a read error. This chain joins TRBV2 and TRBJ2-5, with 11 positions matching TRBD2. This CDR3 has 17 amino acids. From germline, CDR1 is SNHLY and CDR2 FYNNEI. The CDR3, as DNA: TGTGCCAGCAGTGAAGAGCCCGGGACTAGCGGACAAGAGCCCCAGTACTTC. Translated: CASSEEPGTSGQEPQYF.

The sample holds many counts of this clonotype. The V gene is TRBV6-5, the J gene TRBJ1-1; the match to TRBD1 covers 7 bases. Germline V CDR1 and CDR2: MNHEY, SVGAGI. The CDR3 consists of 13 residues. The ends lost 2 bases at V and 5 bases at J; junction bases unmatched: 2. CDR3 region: CASSYQGGTEAFF. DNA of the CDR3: TGTGCCAGCAGTTACCAGGGGGGGACTGAAGCTTTCTTT.

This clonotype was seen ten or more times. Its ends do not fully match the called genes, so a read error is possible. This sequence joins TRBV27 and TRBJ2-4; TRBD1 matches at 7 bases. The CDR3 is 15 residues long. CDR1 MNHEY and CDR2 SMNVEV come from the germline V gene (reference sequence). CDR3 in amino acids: CASSLVGTAQNIQYF. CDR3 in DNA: TGTGCCAGCAGTTTAGTCGGGACAGCCCAAAACATTCAGTACTTC.

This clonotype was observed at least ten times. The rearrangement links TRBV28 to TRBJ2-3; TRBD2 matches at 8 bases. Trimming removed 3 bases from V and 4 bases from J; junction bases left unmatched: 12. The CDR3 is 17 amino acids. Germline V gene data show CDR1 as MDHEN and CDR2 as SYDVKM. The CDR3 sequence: CASSFQPAGDGADTQYF. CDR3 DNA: TGTGCCAGCAGTTTTCAGCCAGCGGGAGATGGTGCAGATACGCAGTATTTT.

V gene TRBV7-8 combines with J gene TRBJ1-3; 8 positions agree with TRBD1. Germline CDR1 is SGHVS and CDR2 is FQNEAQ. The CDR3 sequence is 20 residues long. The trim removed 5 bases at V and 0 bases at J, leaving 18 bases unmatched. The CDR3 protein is CASSTNPPDRATYSGNTIYF. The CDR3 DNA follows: TGTGCCAGCAGCACCAATCCCCCGGACAGGGCAACCTACTCTGGAAACACCATATATTTT.

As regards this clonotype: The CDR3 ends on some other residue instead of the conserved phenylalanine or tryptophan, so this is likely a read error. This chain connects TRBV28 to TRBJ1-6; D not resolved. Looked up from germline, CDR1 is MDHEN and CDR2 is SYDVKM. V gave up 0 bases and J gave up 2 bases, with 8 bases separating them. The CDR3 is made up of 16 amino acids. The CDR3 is CASSLWPTTYNSPLHY. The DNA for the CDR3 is TGTGCCAGCAGTTTATGGCCGACAACCTATAATTCACCCCTCCACTAT.

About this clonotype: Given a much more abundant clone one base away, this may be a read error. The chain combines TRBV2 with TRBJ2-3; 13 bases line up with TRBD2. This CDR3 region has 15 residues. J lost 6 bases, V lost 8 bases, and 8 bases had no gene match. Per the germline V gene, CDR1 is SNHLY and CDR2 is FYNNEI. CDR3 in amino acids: CASGLTSGGLDTQYF. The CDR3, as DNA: TGTGCCAGCGGACTGACTAGCGGGGGGCTTGATACGCAGTATTTT.

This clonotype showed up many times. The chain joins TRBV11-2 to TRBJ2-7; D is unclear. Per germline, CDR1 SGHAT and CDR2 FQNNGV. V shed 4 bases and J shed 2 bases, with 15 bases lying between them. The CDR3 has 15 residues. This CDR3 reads CASSSNWPGPYEQYF. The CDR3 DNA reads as TGTGCCAGCAGCTCCAATTGGCCTGGACCCTACGAGCAGTACTTC.

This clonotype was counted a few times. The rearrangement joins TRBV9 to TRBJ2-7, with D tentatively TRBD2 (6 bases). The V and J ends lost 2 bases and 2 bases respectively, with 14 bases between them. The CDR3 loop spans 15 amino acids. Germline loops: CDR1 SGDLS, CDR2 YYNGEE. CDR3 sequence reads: CASSVSGSPTYEQYF. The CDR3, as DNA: TGTGCCAGCAGCGTTAGCGGAAGCCCTACCTACGAGCAGTACTTC.

The CDR3 sequence: CASSLMVTALALHF. The DNA for the CDR3 is TGTGCCAGCAGTTTAATGGTCACCGCTCTGGCCCTCCACTTT. The chain has TRBV27 and TRBJ1-6; D remains ambiguous. Germline loops: CDR1 MNHEY, CDR2 SMNVEV (reference sequence). This CDR3 is 14 amino acids long. V was trimmed by 2 bases and J by 14 bases, leaving 16 bases between them.

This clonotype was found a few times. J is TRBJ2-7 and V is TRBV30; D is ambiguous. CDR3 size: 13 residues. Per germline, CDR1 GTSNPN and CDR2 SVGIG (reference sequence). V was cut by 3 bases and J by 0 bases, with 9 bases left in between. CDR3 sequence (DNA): TGTGCCTGGAGGCGTCCGGGCTCCTACGAGCAGTACTTC. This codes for CAWRRPGSYEQYF.

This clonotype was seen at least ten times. The CDR3 sequence: CASSPGLAGVKTQYF. The CDR3 DNA sequence: TGCGCCAGCAGCCCGGGACTAGCGGGAGTGAAGACCCAGTACTTC. The chain links TRBV5-1 to TRBJ2-5, with 14 bases matching TRBD2. Germline CDR1 is SGHRS and CDR2 is YFSETQ. After removal of 4 bases from V and 6 bases from J, the junction contained 5 bases not matched to a gene. The CDR3 loop spans 15 amino acids.

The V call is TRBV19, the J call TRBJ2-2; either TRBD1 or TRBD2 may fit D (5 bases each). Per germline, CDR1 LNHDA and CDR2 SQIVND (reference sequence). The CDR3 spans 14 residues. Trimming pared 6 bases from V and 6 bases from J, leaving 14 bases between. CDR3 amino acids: CASRMGELSGELFF. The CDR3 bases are TGTGCCAGTAGGATGGGGGAGCTGTCCGGGGAGCTGTTTTTT.

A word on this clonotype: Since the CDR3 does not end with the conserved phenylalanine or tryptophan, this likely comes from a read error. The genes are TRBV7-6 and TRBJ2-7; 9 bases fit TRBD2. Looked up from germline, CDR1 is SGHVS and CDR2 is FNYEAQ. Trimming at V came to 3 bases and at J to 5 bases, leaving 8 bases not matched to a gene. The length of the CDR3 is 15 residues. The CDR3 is CASSFAPSGVNEQYL. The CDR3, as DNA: TGTGCCAGCAGCTTCGCCCCTAGCGGGGTCAACGAGCAGTACCTC.

The CDR3 DNA reads TGTGCCAGCAGCCAGATATCGCAGGGACCCACCGGGGAGCTGTTTTTT. Translation gives CASSQISQGPTGELFF. The chain uses TRBV3-1 and TRBJ2-2; D might be TRBD1 or TRBD2, each matching 5 bases. CDR3 size: 16 residues. Germline V gene sequence: CDR1 LGHDT, CDR2 YNNKEL (reference sequence). The germline V and J ends were trimmed by 3 bases and 4 bases, with 15 bases remaining between them.

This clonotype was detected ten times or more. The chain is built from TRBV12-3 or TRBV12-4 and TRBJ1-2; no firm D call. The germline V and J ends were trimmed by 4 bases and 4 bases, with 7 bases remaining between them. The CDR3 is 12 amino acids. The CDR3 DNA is TGTGCCAGCAGTTCAAGTCCCTATGGCTACACCTTC. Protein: CASSSSPYGYTF.

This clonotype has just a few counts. The CDR3 nucleotides read TGTGCCACCAGCAGAGACGGTCTAGCTTCACCCCTCCACTTT. Protein product: CATSRDGLASPLHF. This chain connects TRBV15 to TRBJ1-6, with no clear D. Trimming took 0 bases from V and 9 from J, leaving 9 bases between them. Germline V gives CDR1 LNHNV, CDR2 YYDKDF (reference sequence). The CDR3 is 14 residues long.

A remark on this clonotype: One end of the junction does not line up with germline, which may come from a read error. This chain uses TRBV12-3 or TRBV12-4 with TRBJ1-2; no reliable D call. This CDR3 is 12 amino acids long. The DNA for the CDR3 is TGTGCCGGCAGTTTAGATCGGGATGGCTACACCTTC. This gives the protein CAGSLDRDGYTF.

CDR3 nucleotide sequence: TGTGCCAGCAGTTACCCACTCCCGGGGGAGCAGTTCTTC. Encoded protein: CASSYPLPGEQFF. This sequence joins TRBV6-2 or TRBV6-3 and TRBJ2-1; the D gene is possibly TRBD2 (5 bases). Germline loops: CDR1 MNHEY, CDR2 SVGEGT. CDR3 length: 13 amino acids. Trimming shortened V by 2 bases and J by 10 bases, and 12 bases separated the two germline ends.

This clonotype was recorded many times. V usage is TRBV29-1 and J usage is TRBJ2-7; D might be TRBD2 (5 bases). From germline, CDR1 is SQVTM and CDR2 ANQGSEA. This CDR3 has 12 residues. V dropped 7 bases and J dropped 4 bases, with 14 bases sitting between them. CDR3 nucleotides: TGCAGCGCCGAGGGTTATTGTTACGAGCAGTACTTC. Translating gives CSAEGYCYEQYF.